One sample yielded the 15 T cell receptor beta chains listed below, sequenced in a study of T cell responses to AZD1222 COVID-19 vaccine. Measured with immunoSEQ multiplex PCR; TCRdb has only the in-frame clones, and not every one. Here the sample spans about 110,000 clones, around 90% being singletons. The source material was peripheral blood, sampled 28 days after the second AZD1222 dose. The source of these receptors is an adult who received the AZD1222 COVID-19 vaccine.

The V gene is TRBV7-9, the J gene TRBJ1-5; D is possibly TRBD1 (6 bases). V lost 2 bases and J lost 4, with 9 bases in between. Germline CDR1 and CDR2: SEHNR and FQNEAQ (reference sequence). The CDR3 has 14 amino acids. CDR3 amino acids: CASSLTGMNQPQHF. The CDR3 nucleotides are TGTGCCAGCAGCTTAACAGGGATGAATCAGCCCCAGCATTTT.

This chain joins TRBV7-6 and TRBJ2-7; D perhaps matches TRBD2 (6 bases). CDR1 is SGHVS, CDR2 FNYEAQ, per germline. The CDR3 length is 14 residues. The V end lost 5 bases, the J end lost 5 bases, and 16 bases lay between the germline ends. CDR3 bases: TGTGCCAGCAGCATAATGGAGACTAGGGACGAGCAGTACTTC. Amino acids: CASSIMETRDEQYF. The full variable domain, rest sourced from reference TRBV7-6 and TRBJ2-7, is GAGVSQSPRYKVTKRGQDVALRCDPISGHVSLYWYRQALGQGPEFLTYFNYEAQQDKSGLPNDRFSAERPEGSISTLTIQRTEQRDSAMYRCASSIMETRDEQYFGPGTRLTVT.

The gene calls are TRBV27 and TRBJ1-2; D gene unclear. The CDR3 covers 11 residues. Per germline, CDR1 MNHEY and CDR2 SMNVEV (reference sequence). The ends were cut back, 6 bases at V and 4 bases at J, with 6 bases in the middle. Written as DNA, the CDR3 is TGTGCCAGCAGGGGGTTCTATGGCTACACCTTC. Its translation: CASRGFYGYTF.

The V and J genes are TRBV2 and TRBJ1-3; D unresolved. CDR1 is SNHLY, CDR2 FYNNEI, per germline. The CDR3 contains 15 residues. V dropped 4 bases and J dropped 4 bases, with 14 bases sitting between them. CDR3 in amino acids: CASSVSPQPGNTIYF. In nucleotides, the CDR3 is TGTGCCAGCAGTGTTAGTCCCCAGCCAGGAAACACCATATATTTT.

J is TRBJ2-1 and V is TRBV7-3; 7 bases align to TRBD1. Per germline, CDR1 SGHTA and CDR2 FQGTGA. This CDR3 region has 14 residues. Unmatched junction bases numbered 5, after V lost 3 bases and J lost 6 bases. CDR3 region: CASSLTGWGNEQFF. The CDR3 region has the DNA TGTGCCAGCAGCTTGACAGGGTGGGGCAATGAGCAGTTCTTC.

The chain couples TRBV5-1 to TRBJ2-5, with no clear D. The CDR3 is 14 amino acids. Germline loops: CDR1 SGHRS, CDR2 YFSETQ. The V end lost 4 bases, the J end lost 3 bases, and 13 bases lay between the germline ends. The CDR3 protein is CASSRAREKETQYF. Here the CDR3 DNA reads TGCGCCAGCAGCCGCGCTAGGGAAAAAGAGACCCAGTACTTC.

Concerning this clone itself: Sequence at one end of the junction differs from germline and may be a read error. The chain carries TRBV5-5 and TRBJ2-2; no clear D. Germline CDR1 SGHKS, CDR2 YYEKEE (reference sequence). There are 16 residues in the CDR3. CDR3 sequence (DNA): TGTGCCAGCAGCTTGGCGTCGACACTGAACGCCGGGGAGCTGTTTTTT. Encoded protein: CASSLASTLNAGELFF.

This chain links TRBV7-8 with TRBJ2-5; a possible D gene is TRBD1 (6 bases). The CDR3 totals 13 residues. Trimming pared 5 bases from V and 7 bases from J, leaving 14 bases between. From germline, CDR1 is SGHVS and CDR2 FQNEAQ. The CDR3 DNA follows: TGTGCCAGCAGCCAGGGGTCCCACGGGACCCAGTACTTC. The encoded protein is CASSQGSHGTQYF.

V is TRBV5-4 and J is TRBJ2-3; D may be TRBD1 (7 bases). CDR1 SGHNT and CDR2 YYREEE come from the germline V gene (reference sequence). The germline V and J ends were trimmed by 3 bases and 0 bases, with 11 bases remaining between them. The CDR3 runs to 15 residues. The CDR3 is CASSWRDRSTDTQYF. For the CDR3, the DNA is TGTGCCAGCAGCTGGAGGGACAGAAGCACAGATACGCAGTATTTT. The whole variable domain, filled in from reference TRBV5-4 and TRBJ2-3, reads ETGVTQSPTHLIKTRGQQVTLRCSSQSGHNTVSWYQQALGQGPQFIFQYYREEENGRGNFPPRFSGLQFPNYSSELNVNALELDDSALYLCASSWRDRSTDTQYFGPGTRLTVL.

The chain links TRBV7-2 to TRBJ1-1; D gene unclear. The length of the CDR3 is 15 residues. Trimming shortened V by 4 bases and J by 1 base, and 13 bases separated the two germline ends. Germline values: CDR1 SGHTA, CDR2 FQGNSA. CDR3 region: CASSSDGAGNTEAFF. DNA of the CDR3: TGTGCCAGCAGCTCCGACGGTGCCGGGAACACTGAAGCTTTCTTT.

V and J are TRBV6-5 and TRBJ2-7; TRBD1 might be the D (5 bases). The CDR3 runs to 15 residues. V shed 1 base and J shed 7 bases, with 17 bases lying between them. Germline V gives CDR1 MNHEY, CDR2 SVGAGI. The CDR3 protein is CASSYYTRGAREQYF. The CDR3 nucleotides are TGTGCCAGCAGTTACTATACCCGTGGGGCGAGAGAGCAGTACTTC.

This rearrangement joins TRBV7-6 to TRBJ2-7; TRBD1 or TRBD2 may be the D gene (5 bases each). CDR3 length equals 15 residues. CDR1 and CDR2 (germline): SGHVS, FNYEAQ. V lost 5 bases and J lost 0, with 14 bases in between. The CDR3 here is CASSPGRASSYEQYF. The CDR3 DNA reads TGTGCCAGCAGCCCGGGACGGGCGAGCTCCTACGAGCAGTACTTC.

The chain is built from TRBV7-8 and TRBJ2-7, with 8 bases aligning to TRBD2. Trimming cost V 5 bases and J 3 bases; bases outside gene matches: 3. Germline lookup yields CDR1 SGHVS and CDR2 FQNEAQ. The CDR3 covers 13 residues. CDR3 sequence reads: CASSLGGDYEQYF. Here the CDR3 DNA reads TGTGCCAGCAGCCTCGGGGGGGACTACGAGCAGTACTTC.

The V and J genes are TRBV19 and TRBJ1-5; D is possibly TRBD1 (6 bases). The CDR3 spans 15 residues. The V and J ends lost 1 base and 5 bases respectively, with 12 bases between them. The V gene's germline CDR1 is LNHDA and CDR2 SQIVND (reference sequence). CDR3 residues: CASSIGQGIDQPQHF. CDR3 in DNA: TGTGCCAGTAGTATAGGCCAGGGGATCGATCAGCCCCAGCATTTT.

This rearrangement joins TRBV28 to TRBJ1-5, with D unresolved. This CDR3 has 14 residues. Between the trimmed V and J ends, which lost 2 bases and 8 bases, there was a span of 13 bases. CDR1 and CDR2 from the germline V gene are MDHEN and SYDVKM. The CDR3 DNA reads as TGTGCCAGCAGTTTAGGTGGGAGTGTTGAGCCCCAGCATTTT. As protein: CASSLGGSVEPQHF.